A single sample is the source of the 8 T cell receptor beta chains below, sequenced in a study of CD4+ T cells in melanoma. Clones were read by immunoSEQ multiplex PCR, and TCRdb kept only the in-frame ones, dropping some. Of around 100,000 clones listed, around 93% were seen once; the top ten hold roughly 3.5%. Sequenced material: peripheral blood. These receptors all come from a human donor with melanoma.

The chain combines TRBV6-5 with TRBJ1-1; no clear D. The CDR3 covers 13 residues. V dropped 6 bases and J dropped 3 bases, with 11 bases sitting between them. CDR1 is MNHEY, CDR2 SVGAGI, per germline. The CDR3 nucleotides are TGTGCCAGCAGCTTGAGCGCCTACACTGAAGCTTTCTTT. Its translation is CASSLSAYTEAFF.

This sequence joins TRBV28 and TRBJ2-3; D gene uncertain. The germline V gene has CDR1 MDHEN and CDR2 SYDVKM. V was cut by 7 bases and J by 7 bases, with 9 bases left in between. The CDR3 consists of 11 residues. This CDR3 reads CASTTSYTQYF. The CDR3 nucleotides are TGTGCCAGCACGACCAGTTATACGCAGTATTTT.

This chain links TRBV6-5 with TRBJ1-5, with D unresolved. Germline CDR1 and CDR2: MNHEY and SVGAGI. Trimming took 10 bases from V and 0 from J, leaving 7 bases between them. The CDR3 runs to 12 residues. The CDR3 here is CATGVSNQPQHF. The CDR3 coding sequence is TGTGCCACGGGAGTTAGCAATCAGCCCCAGCATTTT.

The chain combines TRBV28 with TRBJ1-2, with a tentative D call TRBD1 (6 bases). From germline, CDR1 is MDHEN and CDR2 SYDVKM. The CDR3 length is 13 residues. Trimming stripped 7 bases from V and 3 bases from J, with 12 bases between. CDR3 bases: TGTGCCAGCAAGAGGACAGCTTACTATGGCTACACCTTC. It encodes CASKRTAYYGYTF.

A single count supports this clone. J is TRBJ1-4 and V is TRBV4-3, with 7 bases aligning to TRBD1. Germline V gives CDR1 LGHNA, CDR2 YSLEER. This CDR3 spans 15 amino acids. V shed 0 bases and J 7 bases; nucleotides not matched to a gene: 5. The CDR3 spells CASSQDRQGGEKLFF. The CDR3 DNA follows: TGCGCCAGCAGCCAAGATCGACAGGGTGGTGAAAAACTGTTTTTT.

This rearrangement joins TRBV18 to TRBJ2-2, with TRBD2 identical over 9 bases. Germline V gene lookup returns CDR1 KGHSH and CDR2 LQKENI. CDR3 length: 17 residues. The J segment lost 0 bases and the V segment lost 1 base, leaving 3 bases of the junction unmatched. CDR3 DNA: TGTGCCAGCTCACCACTAGCGGGAGTCGCGAACACCGGGGAGCTGTTTTTT. This translates into CASSPLAGVANTGELFF.

The V and J genes are TRBV5-8 and TRBJ1-5; 9 positions match TRBD1. This CDR3 contains 16 residues. Germline CDR1 SGHTS, CDR2 YDEGEE. Trimming cost V 6 bases and J 2 bases; bases outside gene matches: 9. Here the CDR3 DNA reads TGTGCCAGCACCCGGCTCCGGACAGGGGGCAATCAGCCCCAGCATTTT. It specifies CASTRLRTGGNQPQHF.

V and J are TRBV11-3 and TRBJ2-3; 8 nucleotides align to TRBD2. CDR1 and CDR2 (germline): SGHNT, YENEEA. Trimming took 3 bases from V and 6 from J; bases not matched to a gene: 11. CDR3 length equals 16 residues. The chain's CDR3 is CASSFGAGGGSDTQYF. DNA of the CDR3: TGTGCCAGCAGCTTTGGTGCGGGAGGTGGATCGGATACGCAGTATTTT.